This T cell receptor beta chain was captured by sequencing in a study of T cell responses to AZD1222 COVID-19 vaccine. Study-level results: There were mostly white British donors and more females than males, and clonal diversity was possibly underestimated. The study found vaccine-associated CD4 TCRs spanning spike, dominant at 160-218 and 743-854. Baseline antibody screening turned up just a handful of seropositive AZD1222 recipients.

TCRdb keeps only in-frame clones here, not all; method: immunoSEQ multiplex PCR. The data hold about 94,000 clones, with roughly 90% observed a single time. The germline V gene has CDR1 SGHAT and CDR2 FQDESV (reference sequence). V was pared by 1 base and J by 4 bases, with 11 bases between. This CDR3 is built from 15 residues. Comments on this clone: Its specificity is unknown.

The clonotype comes from an adult in good health. This chain connects TRBV11-1 to TRBJ2-1, with D maybe TRBD1 (6 bases). Sample: peripheral blood, taken on day 0 of AZD1222 vaccination. The DNA for the CDR3 is TGTGCCAGCAGCTTAGTCGGGACACTTTACAATGAGCAGTTCTTC. Amino acids: CASSLVGTLYNEQFF.